These T cell receptor beta chains were read from a single sample in a study of blood T cell repertoires in COVID-19. Data came from immunoSEQ multiplex PCR; TCRdb stores just in-frame clones and leaves some out. The sample contains roughly 200,000 clones, 86% of which appear only once. Sequencing input: peripheral blood. The receptors were gathered from a woman aged 25 to 39 with active or convalescent COVID-19. Each CDR3 is given with its conserved first and last residue. Each record gives: J gene, clone size, V gene, D gene, CDR3 protein, CDR3 DNA. D genes are given only for firm matches. Part of the rows lack a size; the others show once, few, many or a class for expanded clones.

TRBJ1-1 - TRBV6-5 TRBD1 CASRARTGYTEAFF TGTGCCAGTCGGGCCCGGACAGGGTATACTGAAGCTTTCTTT
TRBJ1-4 - TRBV19 TRBD1 CASSMTGTNEKLFF TGTGCCAGTAGTATGACAGGGACCAATGAAAAACTGTTTTTT
TRBJ2-2 - TRBV12-3/TRBV12-4 - CASSIGHLGELFF TGTGCCAGCAGTATTGGACACTTAGGCGAGCTGTTTTTT
TRBJ2-3 - TRBV6-1 - CASSEGAGSTDTQYF TGTGCCAGCAGTGAAGGCGCGGGCAGCACAGATACGCAGTATTTT
TRBJ2-7 - TRBV7-2 - CASSLGVGLAGSSYEQYF TGTGCCAGCAGCTTAGGGGTCGGACTTGCGGGGAGCTCCTACGAGCAGTACTTC
TRBJ2-2 - TRBV9 - CASSVGVPGELFF TGTGCCAGCAGCGTAGGAGTGCCCGGGGAGCTGTTTTTT
TRBJ1-5 - TRBV5-1 - CASSLVGGNQPQHF TGCGCCAGCAGCTTGGTCGGGGGCAATCAGCCCCAGCATTTT
TRBJ2-7 - TRBV6-5 - CASSSSPDGSYEQYF TGTGCCAGCAGTTCCTCCCCCGACGGGTCCTACGAGCAGTACTTC
TRBJ2-3 - TRBV11-2 - CASSLVRVPTDTQYF TGTGCCAGCAGCTTAGTTCGGGTCCCCACAGATACGCAGTATTTT
TRBJ2-3 - TRBV11-3 - CASSIHRASTDTQYF TGTGCCAGCAGCATCCACAGGGCTAGCACAGATACGCAGTATTTT
TRBJ2-2 - TRBV18 TRBD1 CAIAPGQQNTGELFF TGTGCCATCGCGCCGGGACAGCAGAACACCGGGGAGCTGTTTTTT
TRBJ1-5 - TRBV7-2 - CASSDGQRGQPQHF TGTGCCAGCAGCGATGGACAGCGGGGTCAGCCCCAGCATTTT
TRBJ1-5 - TRBV5-3 - CARSAPIGGLNQPQHF TGTGCCAGAAGCGCACCCATAGGAGGATTAAATCAGCCCCAGCATTTT
TRBJ2-5 once TRBV12-2 - CASRLRQGARETQYF TGTGCAAGTCGCCTCCGACAGGGGGCCCGGGAGACCCAGTACTTC
TRBJ2-5 - TRBV5-1 - CASSLEARETQYF TGCGCCAGCAGCTTGGAAGCCAGGGAGACCCAGTACTTC
TRBJ2-1 - TRBV2 TRBD1 CASSGGTVTSSYNEQFF TGTGCCAGCAGTGGGGGGACAGTTACGAGCTCCTACAATGAGCAGTTCTTC
TRBJ2-3 once TRBV11-3 TRBD2 CASSLLQGIDGGAFPTQYF TGTGCCAGCAGCTTATTACAGGGTATCGACGGGGGGGCTTTCCCTACGCAGTATTTT
TRBJ2-2 few TRBV18 - CASSPPGYTGELFF TGTGCCAGCTCACCACCGGGCTACACCGGGGAGCTGTTTTTT
TRBJ2-3 - TRBV6-5 - CASTETDTQYF TGTGCCAGCACCGAGACAGATACGCAGTATTTT
TRBJ1-4 - TRBV19 - CASSEEGSDEKLFF TGTGCCAGTAGTGAGGAAGGCTCGGATGAAAAACTGTTTTTT
TRBJ2-5 - TRBV20-1 TRBD2 CSASDLGTSGKETQYF TGCAGTGCTAGTGATCTCGGGACTAGCGGGAAAGAGACCCAGTACTTC
TRBJ1-2 - TRBV7-9 TRBD1 CASSPFGTGGPVVTF TGTGCCAGCAGCCCCTTCGGGACAGGCGGCCCCGTCGTCACCTTC
TRBJ1-2 few TRBV5-1 - CASSLKGDGYTF TGCGCCAGCAGCTTAAAGGGGGATGGCTACACCTTC
TRBJ1-2 - TRBV28 - CASSIRSLDYGYTF TGTGCCAGCAGTATCAGGTCTTTAGATTATGGCTACACCTTC
TRBJ1-1 - TRBV5-1 TRBD1 CASSLGKGGAGSEAFF TGCGCCAGCAGCTTGGGGAAAGGGGGCGCGGGCTCTGAAGCTTTCTTT
TRBJ1-1 - TRBV18 - CASPKQGHTLPEAFF TGTGCCAGTCCAAAACAGGGTCATACTCTCCCTGAAGCTTTCTTT
TRBJ1-2 - TRBV7-9 - CASSFGSNNYGYTF TGTGCCAGCAGCTTCGGTTCGAATAACTATGGCTACACCTTC